This T cell receptor (beta chain) is from a study of T cells in Graves' hyperthyroidism and ophthalmopathy. The investigators amplified TCR beta CDR3 regions from RNA transcripts. When the TCR CDR3 underwent first-round RT-PCR, the HTBI primer set was used. One entry per CDR3 protein results from TCRdb running MiXCR on the multiplex PCR reads. Of 550,000 to 850,000 distinct CDR3 sequences listed, 18% are singletons. In its sample, this clonotype was seen a few times. The diagnoses drew upon clinical symptoms, serum thyroxine and TRAb, thyroid ultrasound and orbital computed tomography. Sequenced material: blood. The sequence derives from a woman in her forties or fifties with Graves' hyperthyroidism that later progressed to Graves' ophthalmopathy.

The CDR3 loop is CASNHPGAGAFF. The DNA of the CDR3 is TGTGCCAGCAACCACCCAGGGGCGGGAGCTTTCTTT. The rearrangement links TRBV3-1 to TRBJ1-1; possibly TRBD1 for D (6 bases). CDR3 length: 12 amino acids. Germline V CDR1 and CDR2: LGHDT, YNNKEL (reference sequence). With 7 bases removed from V and 10 bases from J, the gap between germline ends came to 16 bases.